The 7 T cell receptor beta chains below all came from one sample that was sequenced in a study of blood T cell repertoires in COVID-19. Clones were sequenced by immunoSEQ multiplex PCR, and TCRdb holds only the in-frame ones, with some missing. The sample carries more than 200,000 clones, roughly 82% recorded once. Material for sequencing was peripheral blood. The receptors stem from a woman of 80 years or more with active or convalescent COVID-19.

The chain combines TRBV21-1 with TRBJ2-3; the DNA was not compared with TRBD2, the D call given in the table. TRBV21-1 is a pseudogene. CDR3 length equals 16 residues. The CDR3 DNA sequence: TGTGCCAGCGCTGTCTCTCGGGGGGGAATCACAGATACGCAGTATTTT. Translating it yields CASAVSRGGITDTQYF.

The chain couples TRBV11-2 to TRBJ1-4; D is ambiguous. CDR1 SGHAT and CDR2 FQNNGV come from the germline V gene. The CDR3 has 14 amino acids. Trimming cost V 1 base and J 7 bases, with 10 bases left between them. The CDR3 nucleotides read TGTGCCAGCAGCTTAGGAATTGGCTTTGAAAAACTGTTTTTT. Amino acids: CASSLGIGFEKLFF. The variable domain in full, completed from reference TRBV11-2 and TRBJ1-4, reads EAGVAQSPRYKIIEKRQSVAFWCNPISGHATLYWYQQILGQGPKLLIQFQNNGVVDDSQLPKDRFSAERLKGVDSTLKIQPAKLEDSAVYLCASSLGIGFEKLFFGSGTQLSVL.

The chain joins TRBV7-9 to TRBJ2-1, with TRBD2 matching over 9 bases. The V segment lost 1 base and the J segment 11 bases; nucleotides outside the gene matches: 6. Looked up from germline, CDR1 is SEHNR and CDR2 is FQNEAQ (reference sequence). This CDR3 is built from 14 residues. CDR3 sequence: CASSLDGGGVQQFF. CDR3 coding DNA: TGTGCCAGCAGCTTAGATGGCGGGGGGGTACAGCAGTTCTTC. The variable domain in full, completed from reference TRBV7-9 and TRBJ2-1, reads DTGVSQNPRHKITKRGQNVTFRCDPISEHNRLYWYRQTLGQGPEFLTYFQNEAQLEKSRLLSDRFSAERPKGSFSTLEIQRTEQGDSAMYLCASSLDGGGVQQFFGPGTRLTVL.

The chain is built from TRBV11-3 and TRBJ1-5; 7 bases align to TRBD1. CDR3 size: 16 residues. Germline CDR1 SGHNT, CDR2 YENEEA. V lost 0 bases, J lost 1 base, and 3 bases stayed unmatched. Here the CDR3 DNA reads TGTGCCAGCAGCTTAGAACCGGACAGGAGCAATCAGCCCCAGCATTTT. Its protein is CASSLEPDRSNQPQHF. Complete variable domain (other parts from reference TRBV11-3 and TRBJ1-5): EAGVVQSPRYKIIEKKQPVAFWCNPISGHNTLYWYLQNLGQGPELLIRYENEEAVDDSQLPKDRFSAERLKGVDSTLKIQPAELGDSAVYLCASSLEPDRSNQPQHFGDGTRLSIL.

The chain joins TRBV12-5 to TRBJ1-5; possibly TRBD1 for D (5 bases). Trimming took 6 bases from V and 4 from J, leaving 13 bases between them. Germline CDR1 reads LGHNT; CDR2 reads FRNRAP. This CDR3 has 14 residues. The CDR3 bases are TGTGCTAGTGGCCCCTCGACAGTTAATCAGCCCCAGCATTTT. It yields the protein CASGPSTVNQPQHF.

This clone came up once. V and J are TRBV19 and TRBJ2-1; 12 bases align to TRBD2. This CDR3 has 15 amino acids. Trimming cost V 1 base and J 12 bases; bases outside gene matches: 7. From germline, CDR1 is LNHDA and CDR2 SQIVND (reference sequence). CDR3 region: CASSIVGLAGMGQFF. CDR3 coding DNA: TGTGCCAGTAGTATAGTTGGACTAGCGGGAATGGGGCAGTTCTTC. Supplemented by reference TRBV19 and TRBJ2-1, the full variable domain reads DGGITQSPKYLFRKEGQNVTLSCEQNLNHDAMYWYRQDPGQGLRLIYYSQIVNDFQKGDIAEGYSVSREKKESFPLTVTSAQKNPTAFYLCASSIVGLAGMGQFFGPGTRLTVL.

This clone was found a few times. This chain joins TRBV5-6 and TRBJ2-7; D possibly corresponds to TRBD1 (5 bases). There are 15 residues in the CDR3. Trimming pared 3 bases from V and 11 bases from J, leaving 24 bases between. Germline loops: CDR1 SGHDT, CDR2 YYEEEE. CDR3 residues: CASSSTHRTSLSEYF. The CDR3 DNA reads TGTGCCAGCAGCTCAACCCACAGGACGTCTCTCTCGGAGTACTTC.